Below, 9 T cell receptor beta chains from the same sample are listed, as sequenced in a study of response to subunit inactivated influenza vaccine. Each CDR3 protein gets one entry after TCRdb re-called the RT-PCR reads with MiXCR. The table has 650,000 or so distinct CDR3 sequences, about 15% seen once; the top ten hold approximately 7.6%. The material sequenced was PBMCs from blood, taken roughly 2 weeks before vaccination. The origin of the receptors is a man in his fifties or sixties who received an inactivated influenza vaccine.

This chain uses TRBV2 with TRBJ2-2, with 14 nucleotides matching TRBD2. The germline V gene encodes CDR1 SNHLY and CDR2 FYNNEI. This CDR3 is 14 amino acids long. The J segment lost 6 bases and the V segment lost 9 bases, leaving 3 bases of the junction unmatched. CDR3 residues: CASGLAGGSGELFF. The CDR3 DNA reads as TGTGCCAGTGGACTAGCGGGGGGTTCCGGGGAGCTGTTTTTT.

The chain joins TRBV7-2 to TRBJ2-1, with TRBD2 identical over 11 bases. J was trimmed by 0 bases and V by 6 bases; bases with no gene match: 7. This CDR3 is built from 17 residues. Germline values: CDR1 SGHTA, CDR2 FQGNSA. CDR3 amino acids: CASSRTSGFSSYNEQFF. CDR3 in DNA: TGTGCCAGCAGTCGGACTAGCGGGTTTAGCTCCTACAATGAGCAGTTCTTC.

The chain is built from TRBV12-3 or TRBV12-4 and TRBJ2-3; TRBD2 aligns across 10 bases. The CDR3 runs 17 residues. Trimming removed 5 bases from V and 4 bases from J; junction bases left unmatched: 12. The CDR3 region is CASSPPSGGELSDTQYF. In nucleotides, the CDR3 is TGTGCCAGCAGTCCTCCGAGCGGGGGGGAGCTATCAGATACGCAGTATTTT.

The chain couples TRBV7-3 to TRBJ2-5, with TRBD2 as a possible D gene (7 bases). Germline assignment: CDR1 SGHTA and CDR2 FQGTGA. Between the trimmed V and J ends, which lost 4 bases and 2 bases, there was a span of 14 bases. This CDR3 is built from 15 residues. In DNA form, the CDR3 reads TGTGCCAGCAGCTACACGGGGGGCCTACAAGAGACCCAGTACTTC. It specifies CASSYTGGLQETQYF.

V usage is TRBV4-2 and J usage is TRBJ1-4; D is unclear. The germline V gene encodes CDR1 LGHNA and CDR2 YNFKEQ. Trimming took off 0 bases at V and 7 bases at J, with 3 bases between the two ends. CDR3 length: 12 amino acids. The chain's CDR3 is CASSQDSEKLFF. CDR3 DNA: TGTGCCAGCAGCCAAGATAGTGAAAAACTGTTTTTT.

The rearrangement links TRBV9 to TRBJ1-2, with 9 bases lining up with TRBD1. V trimming: 7 bases; J trimming: 7 bases; junction bases outside the gene matches: 11. The CDR3 totals 14 residues. The germline CDR1 and CDR2 sequences are SGDLS and YYNGEE. The CDR3 protein is CASGGQGIRSGYTF. For the CDR3, the DNA is TGTGCCAGCGGAGGACAGGGGATAAGGAGTGGCTACACCTTC.

This clonotype was detected a few times. The rearrangement uses TRBV28 and TRBJ2-3; D is perhaps TRBD2 (6 bases). Germline V gene sequence: CDR1 MDHEN, CDR2 SYDVKM. The CDR3 contains 17 residues. Between the trimmed V and J ends, which lost 6 bases and 2 bases, there was a span of 21 bases. CDR3 loop: CASSPVVGGRNTDTQYF. For the CDR3, the DNA is TGTGCCAGCAGCCCCGTGGTGGGGGGAAGGAACACAGATACGCAGTATTTT.

There are a few counts of this clonotype. In DNA form, the CDR3 reads TGCAGTGCCCATTCCGGTAGCGGGGGGACCTACGAGCAGTACTTC. Its protein product is CSAHSGSGGTYEQYF. J is TRBJ2-7 and V is TRBV20-1; 10 bases are shared with TRBD2. V was pared by 6 bases and J by 2 bases, with 10 bases of the junction left unmatched. Germline loops: CDR1 DFQATT, CDR2 SNEGSKA (reference sequence). The CDR3 length is 15 residues.

CDR3 DNA sequence: TGTGCCAGCAGTTTCGTAGGCAGGGGGATCTACGAGCAGTACTTC. Translation gives CASSFVGRGIYEQYF. The rearrangement joins TRBV12-3 or TRBV12-4 to TRBJ2-7; the match to TRBD1 covers 7 bases. After removal of 3 bases from V and 3 bases from J, the junction contained 8 bases not matched to a gene. The CDR3 length is 15 residues.